A single sample gave rise to the 18 T cell receptor beta chains below, sequenced in a study of post-analysis software for immune sequencing data. Whole-study findings and limits: Five TRBV segments occurring more often in patients than controls included TRBV5-6, TRBV5-1 and TRBV20-1.

Carried by the TCR beta cDNA libraries were unique molecular identifiers. A single record per CDR3 protein comes from TCRdb applying MiXCR to the PCR reads. The data contain 400,000 to 500,000 distinct CDR3 sequences, roughly 38% of them singletons. Antigens of these TCRs are unknown. Source material: blood. These receptors all come from a girl aged 2-10 years with multiple sclerosis.

This clonotype was seen a single time. The V gene is TRBV12-3 or TRBV12-4, the J gene TRBJ1-1; D gene uncertain. CDR3 length: 13 amino acids. The ends were cut back, 2 bases at V and 10 bases at J, with 14 bases in the middle. The CDR3 DNA reads TGTGCCAGCAGTTTATCACAGACCTGGCGAGCTTTCTTT. Its translation is CASSLSQTWRAFF.

This clonotype turned up a few times. The chain couples TRBV4-3 to TRBJ2-1; TRBD2 aligns across 10 bases. This CDR3 has 15 amino acids. Germline values: CDR1 LGHNA, CDR2 YSLEER. Germline trimming cut 4 bases from V and 6 bases from J; bases unmatched to any gene: 6. This CDR3 is CASSPRLAGANEQFF. The DNA for the CDR3 is TGCGCCAGCAGCCCACGCCTAGCGGGAGCCAATGAGCAGTTCTTC.

J is TRBJ2-3 and V is TRBV12-3 or TRBV12-4, with no clear D. Trimming took 2 bases from V and 6 from J, leaving 9 bases between them. This CDR3 comprises 13 residues. The CDR3: CASSLFTGDTQYF. CDR3 nucleotide sequence: TGTGCCAGCAGTTTATTCACCGGGGATACGCAGTATTTT.

The rearrangement uses TRBV2 and TRBJ1-2; no clear D. This CDR3 is built from 12 residues. Germline V gene data show CDR1 as SNHLY and CDR2 as FYNNEI. The germline V and J ends were trimmed by 8 bases and 6 bases, with 13 bases remaining between them. The CDR3: CASPATRDGYTF. CDR3 DNA: TGTGCCAGCCCGGCGACAAGAGATGGCTACACCTTC.

V and J are TRBV7-8 and TRBJ2-5, with 9 bases that match TRBD2. The closer fit of TRBJ2-7 to the DNA end suggests the J call may be wrong. Looked up from germline, CDR1 is SGHVS and CDR2 is FQNEAQ. The CDR3 spans 15 residues. The CDR3 DNA reads TGTGCCAGCAGCTTAGTGACTAGCGGAGAATACGAGCAGTACTTC. Protein sequence: CASSLVTSGEYEQYF.

The chain recombines TRBV7-3 with TRBJ2-1, with TRBD1 identical over 9 bases. Germline-derived CDR1 and CDR2 are SGHTA and FQGTGA. The CDR3 loop spans 17 amino acids. V lost 4 bases and J lost 8; bases outside the gene matches: 15. The CDR3 sequence: CASSSSGTGFGYHEQFF. In nucleotides, the CDR3 is TGTGCCAGCAGCTCCTCCGGGACAGGGTTTGGGTATCATGAGCAGTTCTTC.

The chain employs TRBV10-3 and TRBJ2-1; 7 bases are shared with TRBD2. The ends lost 0 bases at V and 13 bases at J; junction bases unmatched: 12. The CDR3 is 15 amino acids. Looked up from germline, CDR1 is ENHRY and CDR2 is SYGVKD. The DNA of the CDR3 is TGTGCCATCAGTGAGTCAACTGGCGGGGGAGAGACCCAGTTCTTC. Its protein product is CAISESTGGGETQFF.

The sample holds a few counts of this clonotype. The V gene is TRBV15, the J gene TRBJ1-5; 8 bases fit TRBD1. CDR1 and CDR2 from the germline V gene are LNHNV and YYDKDF (reference sequence). After removal of 1 base from V and 4 bases from J, the junction contained 3 bases not matched to a gene. CDR3 length: 15 residues. The CDR3: CATSRGTGRNQPQHF. As DNA, the CDR3 is TGTGCCACCAGCAGAGGGACAGGGAGAAATCAGCCCCAGCATTTT.

The rearrangement uses TRBV6-6 and TRBJ2-3; D remains ambiguous. The CDR3 length is 12 residues. The germline gives CDR1 MNHNY, CDR2 SVGAGI (reference sequence). V shed 7 bases and J shed 7 bases, with 12 bases lying between them. CDR3 in DNA: TGTGCCAGCATTCGACCTTGGAATACGCAGTATTTT. Its translation is CASIRPWNTQYF.

The genes are TRBV20-1 and TRBJ2-5; 15 bases match TRBD2. Germline V gives CDR1 DFQATT, CDR2 SNEGSKA (reference sequence). This CDR3 is 15 amino acids long. V lost 4 bases, J lost 3 bases, and 3 bases stayed unmatched. The CDR3 nucleotides read TGCAGTGCTAAGGGACTAGCGGGGGGAAAAGAGACCCAGTACTTC. It encodes CSAKGLAGGKETQYF.

The CDR3 DNA reads TGTGCCAGCAGTTTATTGTCTAGTCAGATCACAGATACGCAGTATTTT. The encoded protein is CASSLLSSQITDTQYF. The J gene is TRBJ2-3, the V gene TRBV28; D is ambiguous. The germline V gene has CDR1 MDHEN and CDR2 SYDVKM. This CDR3 region has 16 residues. The V end was cut by 1 base, the J end by 2 bases, with 13 bases between.

The CDR3 DNA sequence: TGTGCCAGCAGCGTAAATCCAGCGGGGAGCTCCTACGAGCAGTACTTC. Its protein is CASSVNPAGSSYEQYF. V usage is TRBV9 and J usage is TRBJ2-7; 7 bases are shared with TRBD2. The trim removed 1 base at V and 0 bases at J, leaving 7 bases unmatched. Germline CDR1 and CDR2: SGDLS and YYNGEE. The CDR3 covers 16 residues.

This rearrangement joins TRBV29-1 to TRBJ1-2, with D perhaps matching TRBD1 (6 bases). CDR1 is SQVTM and CDR2 is ANQGSEA in the germline V gene. The CDR3 has 16 amino acids. V shed 4 bases and J shed 0 bases, with 18 bases lying between them. CDR3 loop: CSVASGRGDPNYGYTF. DNA for the CDR3: TGCAGCGTTGCCTCGGGGAGGGGGGATCCTAACTATGGCTACACCTTC. The whole variable domain, remainder taken from reference TRBV29-1 and TRBJ1-2, is SAVISQKPSRDICQRGTSLTIQCQVDSQVTMMFWYRQQPGQSLTLIATANQGSEATYESGFVIDKFPISRPNLTFSTLTVSNMSPEDSSIYLCSVASGRGDPNYGYTFGSGTRLTVV.

This clonotype showed up just a few times. This CDR3 reads CASSPRNQGSYHTF. The CDR3 DNA follows: TGTGCCAGCTCACCCCGGAACCAGGGGAGCTACCACACCTTC. This sequence joins TRBV18 and TRBJ1-2; tentatively, D is TRBD1 (6 bases). The CDR3 runs to 14 residues. Looked up from germline, CDR1 is KGHSH and CDR2 is LQKENI. V dropped 3 bases and J dropped 12 bases, with 20 bases sitting between them. The entire variable domain, with the rest obtained from reference TRBV18 and TRBJ1-2, is as follows: NAGVMQNPRHLVRRRGQEARLRCSPMKGHSHVYWYRQLPEEGLKFMVYLQKENIIDESGMPKERFSAEFPKEGPSILRIQQVVRGDSAAYFCASSPRNQGSYHTFGSGTRLTVV.

J is TRBJ1-2 and V is TRBV10-3, with unresolved D. Germline V gene data show CDR1 as ENHRY and CDR2 as SYGVKD. V gave up 0 bases and J gave up 2 bases, with 13 bases separating them. The CDR3 extends over 16 amino acids. In DNA form, the CDR3 reads TGTGCCATCAGTGAGTCTACCGTGGGGATCAACTATGGCTACACCTTC. The encoded protein is CAISESTVGINYGYTF.

This chain uses TRBV14 with TRBJ2-5, with TRBD1 as a possible D gene (6 bases). V was pared by 1 base and J by 5 bases, with 14 bases between. CDR1 is SGHDN, CDR2 FVKESK, per germline. The CDR3 contains 15 residues. CDR3 in amino acids: CASSQAGVWLETQYF. The CDR3 coding sequence is TGTGCCAGCAGCCAAGCAGGGGTCTGGTTGGAGACCCAGTACTTC.

Comments on this clonotype: Mismatch with germline at one junction end may stem from a read error. The chain recombines TRBV6-5 with TRBJ2-1, with 9 bases that match TRBD2. The CDR3 consists of 14 residues. From germline, CDR1 is MNHEY and CDR2 SVGAGI. CDR3 amino acids: CASSLAGHYDEQFF. The CDR3 DNA is TGTGCCAGTAGTCTAGCGGGACACTACGATGAGCAGTTCTTC.

The chain recombines TRBV21-1 with TRBJ1-5; the table calls TRBD1, which could not be checked here. TRBV21-1 represents a pseudogene. The CDR3 totals 20 residues. The CDR3 is CASSKDWAGGRLLSNQPQHF. Written as DNA, the CDR3 is TGTGCCAGCAGCAAAGATTGGGCAGGGGGCCGCCTTTTGAGCAATCAGCCCCAGCATTTT.